Below, 14 T cell receptor beta chains from the same sample are listed, as sequenced in a study of cytomegalovirus exposure and HLA in healthy donors. The study ran its PCR with 60 Vbeta and 13 Jbeta primers. TCRdb keeps only in-frame clones here, not all; method: immunoSEQ multiplex PCR. The table records around 160,000 clones, over 60% of them present only once. Material for sequencing was PBMCs. The origin of the receptors is a man aged 45 to 65 in good health and CMV-seropositive.

This clone was counted between two and nine times. The chain joins TRBV7-6 to TRBJ2-2; 9 nucleotides line up with TRBD1. The CDR3 contains 15 residues. V shed 5 bases and J 6 bases; nucleotides not matched to a gene: 7. CDR1 is SGHVS and CDR2 is FNYEAQ in the germline V gene. CDR3 DNA: TGTGCCAGCAGCGCCTGGGGACAGGGTGCCGGGGAGCTGTTTTTT. This translates into CASSAWGQGAGELFF.

V gene TRBV2 combines with J gene TRBJ1-1; 7 bases are shared with TRBD1. CDR1 is SNHLY, CDR2 FYNNEI, per germline. The V and J ends lost 5 bases and 0 bases, in that order; junction bases with no gene match: 9. CDR3 length equals 16 residues. The CDR3 protein is CASSLDRARMNTEAFF. CDR3 bases: TGTGCCAGCAGTTTAGACAGGGCCCGAATGAACACTGAAGCTTTCTTT.

The table lists this clone with a count of one. The chain has TRBV5-1 and TRBJ1-6; 9 positions agree with TRBD1. The CDR3 loop spans 16 amino acids. CDR1 is SGHRS, CDR2 YFSETQ, per germline. Trimming cost V 4 bases and J 5 bases; bases outside gene matches: 7. The CDR3 sequence: CASSGTGTGNNSPLHF. The DNA of the CDR3 is TGCGCCAGCAGCGGAACCGGGACAGGGAATAATTCACCCCTCCACTTT.

The V and J genes are TRBV5-1 and TRBJ2-5; a possible D gene is TRBD1 (6 bases). V lost 1 base and J 1 base, leaving 8 bases between the germline ends. This CDR3 has 14 residues. Germline-derived CDR1 and CDR2 are SGHRS and YFSETQ. The CDR3 bases are TGCGCCAGCAGCTTGCAGGGGAGCCAAGAGACCCAGTACTTC. Its protein product is CASSLQGSQETQYF.

This clone was detected only a few times. The chain joins TRBV18 to TRBJ2-3, with TRBD1 matching over 8 bases. J was trimmed by 0 bases and V by 3 bases; bases with no gene match: 14. The CDR3 has 19 amino acids. Germline CDR1 is KGHSH and CDR2 is LQKENI. CDR3 in amino acids: CASSPPTLRTGLSTDTQYF. CDR3 nucleotides: TGTGCCAGCTCACCTCCTACCTTGAGGACAGGGTTAAGCACAGATACGCAGTATTTT.

This clone was picked up a small number of times. The rearrangement uses TRBV6-5 and TRBJ2-7; maybe TRBD2 (6 bases). Germline values: CDR1 MNHEY, CDR2 SVGAGI. Trimming took 8 bases from V and 0 from J, leaving 14 bases between them. There are 14 residues in the CDR3. In DNA form, the CDR3 reads TGTGCCAGCGATCCGGGACTGCACTCCTACGAGCAGTACTTC. Encoded protein: CASDPGLHSYEQYF.

The chain is built from TRBV10-3 and TRBJ2-1, with TRBD2 as a possible D gene (7 bases). V dropped 6 bases and J dropped 6 bases, with 18 bases sitting between them. The CDR3 spans 15 residues. CDR1 and CDR2 from the germline V gene are ENHRY and SYGVKD. This CDR3 is CAIRAPGGSGNEQFF. The DNA for the CDR3 is TGTGCCATCAGGGCCCCGGGGGGCTCAGGCAATGAGCAGTTCTTC.

In this sample, this clone turned up a few times. V gene TRBV6-5 combines with J gene TRBJ1-2, with 9 bases fitting TRBD1. The CDR3 totals 13 residues. Germline assignment: CDR1 MNHEY and CDR2 SVGAGI. V trimming: 6 bases; J trimming: 7 bases; junction bases outside the gene matches: 6. CDR3 loop: CASSAQGAPGYTF. The DNA for the CDR3 is TGTGCCAGCAGCGCACAGGGGGCGCCTGGCTACACCTTC.

This clone was picked up one time. This chain joins TRBV11-2 and TRBJ2-1; D is unclear. Germline CDR1 SGHAT, CDR2 FQNNGV. This CDR3 region has 13 residues. Deletions cut 5 bases from V and 10 bases from J, with 15 bases between. CDR3 DNA: TGTGCCAGCAGCCCACTAAGTGTCCACGAGCAGTTCTTC. Protein: CASSPLSVHEQFF.

The chain carries TRBV9 and TRBJ2-4; 8 positions match TRBD1. V lost 4 bases to trimming and J lost 7 bases; unmatched junction nucleotides: 4. The CDR3 has 13 residues. Per the germline V gene, CDR1 is SGDLS and CDR2 is YYNGEE. The CDR3 coding sequence is TGTGCCAGCAGCTTACGGACAGGGAACATTCAGTACTTC. Translating it yields CASSLRTGNIQYF.

This clone was picked up a small number of times. The chain couples TRBV6-5 to TRBJ2-2, with 11 bases aligning to TRBD2. Germline assignment: CDR1 MNHEY and CDR2 SVGAGI. V lost 11 bases, J lost 4 bases, and 6 bases stayed unmatched. This CDR3 has 14 residues. The CDR3 bases are TGTGCCGCGAGACTAGCGGGGTCCACCGGGGAGCTGTTTTTT. Protein product: CAARLAGSTGELFF.

This clone has just one count. The rearrangement links TRBV5-4 to TRBJ2-7, with 7 bases matching TRBD2. The CDR3 totals 14 residues. The germline V gene encodes CDR1 SGHNT and CDR2 YYREEE (reference sequence). V trimming: 4 bases; J trimming: 4 bases; junction bases outside the gene matches: 8. The CDR3 spells CASSPGGGSYEQYF. The CDR3, as DNA: TGTGCCAGCAGCCCGGGGGGAGGGAGTTACGAGCAGTACTTC.

The chain couples TRBV9 to TRBJ2-2, with 10 bases that match TRBD1. Germline assignment: CDR1 SGDLS and CDR2 YYNGEE. This CDR3 is built from 16 residues. The trim removed 4 bases at V and 4 bases at J, leaving 7 bases unmatched. CDR3 residues: CASSPTGQGITGELFF. CDR3 coding DNA: TGTGCCAGCAGCCCCACGGGACAGGGGATCACCGGGGAGCTGTTTTTT.

This clone occurred a few times. This chain links TRBV6-5 with TRBJ1-2; TRBD1 matches 7 bases. Germline values: CDR1 MNHEY, CDR2 SVGAGI. V shed 4 bases, J shed 6 bases, and the junction held 11 bases outside the gene matches. CDR3 size: 15 residues. The CDR3 bases are TGTGCCAGCAGTTCACAACAGGGGCGCTCCCATGGCTACACCTTC. Its protein is CASSSQQGRSHGYTF.